The 25 T cell receptor beta chains given below trace back to one sample, sequenced in a study of blood T cell repertoires in COVID-19 (TCRdb year 2020). Receptor amplification or capture employed the immunoSEQ multiplex PCR assay. TCRdb took this table from immuneACCESS and kept in-frame rearrangements with V and J called. Such tables lack part of the clones; where checked against another copy, unresolved V genes explain under half of the gap, and the rest is unexplained. The sample records 150,000 or so clones, roughly 87% of which are singletons. Clones ranked in the top ten supply roughly 1.4% of the sample. The specimen sequenced was peripheral blood. Receptors originate from a woman in her forties or fifties with acute or convalescent COVID-19.

The rearrangement joins TRBV21-1 to TRBJ1-5; the DNA was not used to check the table's D call, TRBD1. TRBV21-1 constitutes a pseudogene. The CDR3 covers 15 residues. The CDR3, as DNA: TGTGCCAGCAGCAAACGAAGGACAGCCGGGGAGCCCCAGCATTTT. Amino acid sequence: CASSKRRTAGEPQHF.

The rearrangement links TRBV7-8 to TRBJ2-3; D not resolved. The CDR3 totals 13 residues. V dropped 5 bases and J dropped 5 bases, with 11 bases sitting between them. Germline CDR1 is SGHVS and CDR2 is FQNEAQ. The CDR3 DNA follows: TGTGCCAGCAGCCCAGCCCGGAGAGATACGCAGTATTTT. It translates to CASSPARRDTQYF.

This chain connects TRBV5-6 to TRBJ1-2, with D maybe TRBD1 (6 bases). Germline V lookup: CDR1 SGHDT, CDR2 YYEEEE. The CDR3 extends over 13 amino acids. Deletions cut 3 bases from V and 4 bases from J, with 10 bases between. This chain's CDR3 is CASSSTGGYGYTF. The CDR3 region has the DNA TGTGCCAGCAGCTCGACAGGTGGCTATGGCTACACCTTC.

The rearrangement joins TRBV6-5 to TRBJ2-1; 9 nucleotides line up with TRBD1. CDR3 length equals 15 residues. Per the germline V gene, CDR1 is MNHEY and CDR2 is SVGAGI. With 2 bases clipped from V and 9 bases from J, the junction kept 8 bases outside the gene matches. CDR3 residues: CASSYLGQGPLEQFF. CDR3 bases: TGTGCCAGCAGTTACCTGGGACAGGGCCCTCTTGAGCAGTTCTTC.

The chain links TRBV5-1 to TRBJ1-3; D possibly corresponds to TRBD1 (6 bases). This CDR3 has 16 amino acids. The germline V and J ends were trimmed by 4 bases and 0 bases, with 14 bases remaining between them. From germline, CDR1 is SGHRS and CDR2 YFSETQ. As DNA, the CDR3 is TGCGCCAGCAGCACAGGGAACGGGAACTCTGGAAACACCATATATTTT. Translation gives CASSTGNGNSGNTIYF.

V is TRBV30 and J is TRBJ2-6; 9 nucleotides agree with TRBD2. The V and J ends lost 2 bases and 5 bases, in that order; junction bases with no gene match: 7. The length of the CDR3 is 16 residues. The V gene's germline CDR1 is GTSNPN and CDR2 SVGIG (reference sequence). This chain's CDR3 is CAWSTGTSFWANVLTF. The CDR3 DNA follows: TGTGCCTGGAGTACCGGGACTAGCTTCTGGGCCAACGTCCTGACTTTC. Filled out from reference TRBV30 and TRBJ2-6, the complete variable domain reads SQTIHQWPATLVQPVGSPLSLECTVEGTSNPNLYWYRQAAGRGLQLLFYSVGIGQISSEVPQNLSASRPQDRQFILSSKKLLLSDSGFYLCAWSTGTSFWANVLTFGAGSRLTVL.

The rearrangement uses TRBV10-3 and TRBJ2-2, with TRBD2 matching 8 bases. V shed 6 bases and J 4 bases; nucleotides not matched to a gene: 10. This CDR3 comprises 16 residues. Germline V lookup: CDR1 ENHRY, CDR2 SYGVKD. The CDR3 DNA reads TGTGCCATCAGGGGACTTAGCGGGGCAGCCACCGGGGAGCTGTTTTTT. Its translation is CAIRGLSGAATGELFF.

The chain carries TRBV12-3 or TRBV12-4 and TRBJ2-3; no definite D call. The length of the CDR3 is 12 residues. The V and J ends lost 5 bases and 1 base respectively, with 4 bases between them. The CDR3 is CASSPGTDTQYF. The CDR3, as DNA: TGTGCCAGCAGTCCGGGCACAGATACGCAGTATTTT.

The chain joins TRBV5-6 to TRBJ1-2; 11 bases fit TRBD1. The CDR3 runs to 14 residues. The V gene's germline CDR1 is SGHDT and CDR2 YYEEEE. The V and J ends lost 4 bases and 8 bases, in that order; junction bases with no gene match: 7. CDR3 protein: CASSPGQGAGGYTF. As DNA, the CDR3 is TGTGCCAGCAGCCCCGGACAGGGGGCGGGGGGCTACACCTTC.

This clone came up once. The CDR3 nucleotides are TGTGCCAGCAGTAAGGAGGGGGCGCTTTACGAGCAGTACTTC. This sequence encodes CASSKEGALYEQYF. The J gene is TRBJ2-7, the V gene TRBV25-1; a possible D gene is TRBD1 (7 bases). Per germline, CDR1 MGHDK and CDR2 SYGVNS. The CDR3 extends over 14 amino acids. The V end was cut by 5 bases, the J end by 4 bases, with 15 bases between.

The chain combines TRBV3-1 (or the pseudogene TRBV3-2) with TRBJ2-1; D is perhaps TRBD2 (5 bases). The CDR3 contains 13 residues. V lost 5 bases to trimming and J lost 9 bases, with 14 bases between them. Germline V lookup: CDR1 LGHDT, CDR2 YNNKEL (reference sequence). The CDR3 DNA reads as TGTGCCAGCAGCGCGCTCCCGGAGGCTGAGCAGTTCTTC. Its protein is CASSALPEAEQFF.

The genes are TRBV5-1 and TRBJ2-5, with 10 bases matching TRBD2. The CDR3 runs to 15 residues. V was clipped by 0 bases and J by 3 bases; unmatched bases: 2. Germline CDR1 and CDR2: SGHRS and YFSETQ. CDR3: CASSLGTSGKETQYF. CDR3 nucleotides: TGCGCCAGCAGCTTGGGGACTAGCGGTAAAGAGACCCAGTACTTC.

The V call is TRBV7-6, the J call TRBJ1-3; 7 positions agree with TRBD1. The CDR3 sequence is 12 residues long. CDR1 SGHVS and CDR2 FNYEAQ come from the germline V gene. J was trimmed by 7 bases and V by 5 bases; bases with no gene match: 2. CDR3 sequence (DNA): TGTGCCAGCAGCGACAGGGTTAACACCATATATTTT. It yields the protein CASSDRVNTIYF.

The J gene is TRBJ2-7, the V gene TRBV7-9, with D possibly matching TRBD2 (6 bases). CDR1 is SEHNR and CDR2 is FQNEAQ in the germline V gene (reference sequence). The CDR3 is 14 residues long. V dropped 2 bases and J dropped 5 bases, with 13 bases sitting between them. The CDR3 loop is CASSLQRESDEQYF. CDR3 in DNA: TGTGCCAGCAGCTTACAACGGGAGTCGGACGAGCAGTACTTC. The entire variable domain, with the rest obtained from reference TRBV7-9 and TRBJ2-7, is as follows: DTGVSQNPRHKITKRGQNVTFRCDPISEHNRLYWYRQTLGQGPEFLTYFQNEAQLEKSRLLSDRFSAERPKGSFSTLEIQRTEQGDSAMYLCASSLQRESDEQYFGPGTRLTVT.

The chain links TRBV11-3 to TRBJ2-4; 14 bases agree with TRBD2. With 4 bases clipped from V and 4 bases from J, the junction kept 3 bases outside the gene matches. CDR1 and CDR2 from the germline V gene are SGHNT and YENEEA. The length of the CDR3 is 16 residues. CDR3 sequence reads: CASSSRLAGGKNIQYF. As DNA, the CDR3 is TGTGCCAGCAGCTCTAGACTAGCGGGGGGGAAAAACATTCAGTACTTC.

This chain joins TRBV7-2 and TRBJ1-1; TRBD1 agrees at 8 bases. The CDR3 is 15 amino acids. Losses at the gene ends were 4 bases for V and 7 bases for J; bases not matched to a gene: 11. Looked up from germline, CDR1 is SGHTA and CDR2 is FQGNSA. CDR3 DNA: TGTGCCAGCAGCTCGTTGCCGGGACAGGTCCTTGAAGCTTTCTTT. Amino acids: CASSSLPGQVLEAFF. Looking up the rest from reference TRBV7-2 and TRBJ1-1 gives the full variable domain: GAGVSQSPSNKVTEKGKDVELRCDPISGHTALYWYRQSLGQGLEFLIYFQGNSAPDKSGLPSDRFSAERTGGSVSTLTIQRTQQEDSAVYLCASSSLPGQVLEAFFGQGTRLTVV.

This chain joins TRBV5-1 and TRBJ1-4; TRBD1 agrees at 8 bases. Germline V CDR1 and CDR2: SGHRS, YFSETQ. V lost 0 bases, J lost 7 bases, and 8 bases stayed unmatched. The CDR3 has 16 amino acids. CDR3 sequence reads: CASSLVPGTGFEKLFF. The CDR3 DNA is TGCGCCAGCAGCTTGGTCCCCGGGACAGGCTTTGAAAAACTGTTTTTT.

V is TRBV4-3 and J is TRBJ1-2; a weak D match, TRBD1 (6 bases). V was pared by 0 bases and J by 3 bases, with 11 bases between. Germline V CDR1 and CDR2: LGHNA, YSLEER. The CDR3 spans 15 residues. Here the CDR3 reads CASSQEYPGDYGYTF. CDR3 coding DNA: TGCGCCAGCAGCCAAGAATACCCAGGGGACTATGGCTACACCTTC.

The chain carries TRBV7-9 and TRBJ2-3, with D uncertain. The germline V gene encodes CDR1 SEHNR and CDR2 FQNEAQ (reference sequence). The CDR3 sequence is 13 residues long. Between the trimmed V and J ends, which lost 1 base and 5 bases, there was a span of 7 bases. This CDR3 is CASSLDSGDTQYF. The CDR3 region has the DNA TGTGCCAGCAGCTTAGATTCGGGAGATACGCAGTATTTT.

The chain couples TRBV29-1 to TRBJ1-5; a weak D match, TRBD1 (6 bases). V was trimmed by 3 bases and J by 3 bases, leaving 9 bases between them. The length of the CDR3 is 13 residues. Per germline, CDR1 SQVTM and CDR2 ANQGSEA. The CDR3 DNA sequence: TGCAGCGTTGAGGGGGGGCCCAATCAGCCCCAGCATTTT. Translation gives CSVEGGPNQPQHF.

This chain links TRBV4-3 with TRBJ2-1, with TRBD1 matching over 7 bases. Germline trimming cut 1 base from V and 4 bases from J; bases unmatched to any gene: 7. The germline V gene encodes CDR1 LGHNA and CDR2 YSLEER. The CDR3 totals 16 residues. CDR3 coding DNA: TGCGCCAGCAGCCAAGGACAGGGTCCACCTTACAATGAGCAGTTCTTC. Its protein product is CASSQGQGPPYNEQFF.

This clone was observed a handful of times. The rearrangement links TRBV2 to TRBJ2-7; the match to TRBD2 covers 7 bases. Germline assignment: CDR1 SNHLY and CDR2 FYNNEI. V dropped 1 base and J dropped 3; count of bases not matched to a gene: 3. The length of the CDR3 is 14 residues. CDR3 DNA sequence: TGTGCCAGCAGTGAAGGCGGGGGAGACTACGAGCAGTACTTC. Amino acid sequence: CASSEGGGDYEQYF.

V gene TRBV30 combines with J gene TRBJ1-2; 7 bases line up with TRBD1. V shed 2 bases and J 6 bases; nucleotides not matched to a gene: 0. Germline CDR1 is GTSNPN and CDR2 is SVGIG (reference sequence). The CDR3 sequence is 11 residues long. CDR3 sequence reads: CAWSQGDGYTF. In nucleotides, the CDR3 is TGTGCCTGGAGTCAGGGGGATGGCTACACCTTC.

The rearrangement joins TRBV19 to TRBJ2-1; the match to TRBD2 covers 9 bases. Germline V lookup: CDR1 LNHDA, CDR2 SQIVND (reference sequence). Trimming took 7 bases from V and 7 from J; bases not matched to a gene: 11. The CDR3 consists of 15 residues. CDR3 sequence: CASTPVHSGSNEQFF. CDR3 nucleotide sequence: TGTGCCAGTACCCCAGTCCATAGCGGGAGTAATGAGCAGTTCTTC.

This clone was seen only once. The chain couples TRBV5-1 to TRBJ2-3; maybe TRBD2 (5 bases). Germline CDR1 SGHRS, CDR2 YFSETQ. Trimming cost V 4 bases and J 6 bases, with 18 bases left between them. The CDR3 contains 15 residues. The CDR3 DNA reads as TGCGCCAGCAGCCTCGGGCTACTAGTAACGGATACGCAGTATTTT. Encoded protein: CASSLGLLVTDTQYF.